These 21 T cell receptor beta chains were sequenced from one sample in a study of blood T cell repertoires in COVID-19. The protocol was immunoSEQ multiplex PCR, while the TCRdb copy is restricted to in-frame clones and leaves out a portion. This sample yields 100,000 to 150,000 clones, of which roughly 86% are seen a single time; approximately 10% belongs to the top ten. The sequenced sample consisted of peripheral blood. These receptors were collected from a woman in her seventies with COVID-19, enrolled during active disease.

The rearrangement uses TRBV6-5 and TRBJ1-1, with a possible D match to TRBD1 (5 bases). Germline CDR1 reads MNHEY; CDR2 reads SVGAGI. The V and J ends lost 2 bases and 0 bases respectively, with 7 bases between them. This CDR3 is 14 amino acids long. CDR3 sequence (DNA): TGTGCCAGCAGTTACGGGGACTTGAACACTGAAGCTTTCTTT. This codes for CASSYGDLNTEAFF.

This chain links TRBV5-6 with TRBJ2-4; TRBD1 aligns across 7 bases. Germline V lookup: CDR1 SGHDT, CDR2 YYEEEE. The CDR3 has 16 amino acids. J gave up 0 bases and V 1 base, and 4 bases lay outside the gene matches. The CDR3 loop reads CASSLSGGLAKNIQYF. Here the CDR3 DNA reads TGTGCCAGCAGCTTGTCAGGGGGTTTAGCCAAAAACATTCAGTACTTC.

CDR3 DNA: TGTGCCAGCAGTGCCCGGGGGGGGAGCGGGGCCAACGTCCTGACTTTC. Its translation: CASSARGGSGANVLTF. The gene calls are TRBV6-1 and TRBJ2-6; 8 bases agree with TRBD2. There are 16 residues in the CDR3. From germline, CDR1 is MNHNS and CDR2 SASEGT. V shed 4 bases and J 4 bases; nucleotides not matched to a gene: 6.

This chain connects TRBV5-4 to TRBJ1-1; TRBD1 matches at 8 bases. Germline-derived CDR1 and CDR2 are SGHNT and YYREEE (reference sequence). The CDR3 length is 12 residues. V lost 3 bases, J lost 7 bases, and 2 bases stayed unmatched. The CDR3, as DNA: TGTGCCAGCAGCTACGGACAGGGTGAAGCTTTCTTT. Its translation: CASSYGQGEAFF.

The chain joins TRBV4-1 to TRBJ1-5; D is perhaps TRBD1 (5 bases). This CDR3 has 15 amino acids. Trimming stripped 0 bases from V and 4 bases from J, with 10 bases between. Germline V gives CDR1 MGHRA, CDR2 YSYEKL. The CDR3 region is CASSQDSQVNQPQHF. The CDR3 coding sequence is TGCGCCAGCAGCCAAGACTCACAGGTAAATCAGCCCCAGCATTTT.

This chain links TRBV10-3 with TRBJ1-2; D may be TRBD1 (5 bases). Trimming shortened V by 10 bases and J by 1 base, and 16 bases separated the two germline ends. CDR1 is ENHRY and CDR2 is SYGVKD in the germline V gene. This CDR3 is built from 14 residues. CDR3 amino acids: CATTIGHYNYGYTF. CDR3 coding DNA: TGTGCCACAACTATAGGACATTATAACTATGGCTACACCTTC.

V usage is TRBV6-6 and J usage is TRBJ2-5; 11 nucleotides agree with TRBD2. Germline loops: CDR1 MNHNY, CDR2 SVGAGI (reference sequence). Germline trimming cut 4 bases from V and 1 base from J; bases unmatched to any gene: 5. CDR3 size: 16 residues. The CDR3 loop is CASSFGTSGLQETQYF. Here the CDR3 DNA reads TGTGCCAGCAGTTTCGGGACTAGCGGACTCCAAGAGACCCAGTACTTC.

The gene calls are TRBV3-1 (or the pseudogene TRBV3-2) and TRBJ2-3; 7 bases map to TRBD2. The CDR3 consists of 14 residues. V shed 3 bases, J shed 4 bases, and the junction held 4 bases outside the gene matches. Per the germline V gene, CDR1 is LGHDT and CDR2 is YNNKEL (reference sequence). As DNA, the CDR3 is TGTGCCAGCAGCCATCGTGGGGGGGCAGATACGCAGTATTTT. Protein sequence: CASSHRGGADTQYF.

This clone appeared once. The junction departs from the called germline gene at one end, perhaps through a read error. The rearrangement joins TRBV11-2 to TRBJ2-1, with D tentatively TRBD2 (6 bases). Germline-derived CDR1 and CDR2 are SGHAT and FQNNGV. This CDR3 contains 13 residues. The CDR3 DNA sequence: TGTGCCAGCAGCCTAGATAGGGAGGATGAGCAGTTCTTC. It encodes CASSLDREDEQFF.

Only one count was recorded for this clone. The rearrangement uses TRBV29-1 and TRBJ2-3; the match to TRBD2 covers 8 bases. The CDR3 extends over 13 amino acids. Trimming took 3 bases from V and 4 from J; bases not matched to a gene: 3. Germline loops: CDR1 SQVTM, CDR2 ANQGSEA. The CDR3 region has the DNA TGCAGCGTTGACGGGGGGGTCTCAGATACGCAGTATTTT. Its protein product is CSVDGGVSDTQYF.

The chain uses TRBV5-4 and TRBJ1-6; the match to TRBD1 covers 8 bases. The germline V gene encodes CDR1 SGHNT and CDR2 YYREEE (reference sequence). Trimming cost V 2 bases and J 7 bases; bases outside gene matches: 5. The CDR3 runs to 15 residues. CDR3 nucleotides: TGTGCCAGCAGCTTCGGACAGGGAGGCAATTCACCCCTCCACTTT. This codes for CASSFGQGGNSPLHF.

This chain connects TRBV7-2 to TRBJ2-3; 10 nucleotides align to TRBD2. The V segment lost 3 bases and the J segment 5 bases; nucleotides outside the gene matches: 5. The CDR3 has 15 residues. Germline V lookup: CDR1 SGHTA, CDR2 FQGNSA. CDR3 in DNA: TGTGCCAGCAGCTTCGAGCGGGGGGGCGTAGATACGCAGTATTTT. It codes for CASSFERGGVDTQYF. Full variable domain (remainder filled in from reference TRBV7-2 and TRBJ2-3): GAGVSQSPSNKVTEKGKDVELRCDPISGHTALYWYRQSLGQGLEFLIYFQGNSAPDKSGLPSDRFSAERTGGSVSTLTIQRTQQEDSAVYLCASSFERGGVDTQYFGPGTRLTVL.

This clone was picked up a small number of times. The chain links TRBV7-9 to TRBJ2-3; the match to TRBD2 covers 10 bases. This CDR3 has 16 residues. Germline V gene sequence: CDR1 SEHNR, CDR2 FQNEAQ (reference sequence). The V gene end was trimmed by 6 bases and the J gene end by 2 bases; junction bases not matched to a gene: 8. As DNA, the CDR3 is TGTGCCAGCAGTCGTAGGACTAGCGGTCCCACAGATACGCAGTATTTT. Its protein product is CASSRRTSGPTDTQYF.

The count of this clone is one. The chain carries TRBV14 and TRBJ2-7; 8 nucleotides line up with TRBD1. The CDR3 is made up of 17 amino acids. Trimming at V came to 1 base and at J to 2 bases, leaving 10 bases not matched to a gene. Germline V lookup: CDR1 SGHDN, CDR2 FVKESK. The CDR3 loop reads CASSQVEWTGPAYEQYF. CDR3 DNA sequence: TGTGCCAGCAGCCAAGTAGAATGGACAGGGCCTGCCTACGAGCAGTACTTC.

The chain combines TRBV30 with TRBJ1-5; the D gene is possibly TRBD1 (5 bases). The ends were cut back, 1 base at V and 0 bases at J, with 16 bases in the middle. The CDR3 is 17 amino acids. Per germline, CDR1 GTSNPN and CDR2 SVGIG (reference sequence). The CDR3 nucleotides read TGTGCCTGGAGTGCCGGGGCGGGAAGATTTAGCAATCAGCCCCAGCATTTT. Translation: CAWSAGAGRFSNQPQHF. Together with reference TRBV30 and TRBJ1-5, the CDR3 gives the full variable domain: SQTIHQWPATLVQPVGSPLSLECTVEGTSNPNLYWYRQAAGRGLQLLFYSVGIGQISSEVPQNLSASRPQDRQFILSSKKLLLSDSGFYLCAWSAGAGRFSNQPQHFGDGTRLSIL.

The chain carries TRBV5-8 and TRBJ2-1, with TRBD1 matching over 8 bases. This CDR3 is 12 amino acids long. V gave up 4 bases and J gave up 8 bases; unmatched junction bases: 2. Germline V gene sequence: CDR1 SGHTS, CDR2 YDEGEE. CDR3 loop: CASSRTGHEQFF. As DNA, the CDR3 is TGTGCCAGCAGCCGGACAGGGCATGAGCAGTTCTTC.

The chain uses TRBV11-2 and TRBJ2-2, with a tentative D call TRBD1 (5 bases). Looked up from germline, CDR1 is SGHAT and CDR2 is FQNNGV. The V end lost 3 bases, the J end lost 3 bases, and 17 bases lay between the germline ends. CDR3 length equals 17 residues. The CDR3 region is CASSLTTASADTGELFF. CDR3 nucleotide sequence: TGTGCCAGCAGCTTGACGACAGCGAGTGCGGACACCGGGGAGCTGTTTTTT.

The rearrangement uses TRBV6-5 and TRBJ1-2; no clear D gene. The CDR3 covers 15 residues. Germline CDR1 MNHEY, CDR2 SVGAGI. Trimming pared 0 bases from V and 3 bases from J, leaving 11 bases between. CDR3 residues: CASSYSEAAHYGYTF. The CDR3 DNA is TGTGCCAGCAGTTACTCGGAGGCGGCCCACTATGGCTACACCTTC.

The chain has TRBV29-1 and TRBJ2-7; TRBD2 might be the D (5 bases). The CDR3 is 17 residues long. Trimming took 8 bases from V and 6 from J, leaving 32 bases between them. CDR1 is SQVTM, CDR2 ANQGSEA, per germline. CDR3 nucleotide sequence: TGCAGCCCCAAGACTATCGTTCCCACCCCAATCCGCGTCGAGCAGTACTTC. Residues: CSPKTIVPTPIRVEQYF.

CDR3 residues: CASTLAGGERDYGYTF. As DNA, the CDR3 is TGTGCCAGCACCCTAGCGGGGGGGGAGAGGGACTATGGCTACACCTTC. The rearrangement links TRBV5-6 to TRBJ1-2, with a possible D match to TRBD1 (5 bases). Trimming stripped 6 bases from V and 3 bases from J, with 21 bases between. The CDR3 runs 16 residues. CDR1 SGHDT and CDR2 YYEEEE come from the germline V gene.

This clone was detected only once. CDR3 loop: CASSPVGNTDTQYF. The DNA for the CDR3 is TGCGCCAGCAGCCCGGTGGGCAACACAGATACGCAGTATTTT. J is TRBJ2-3 and V is TRBV5-1; D not certain. The CDR3 spans 14 residues. Trimming left V 4 bases short and J 2 bases short, with 11 bases between. Looked up from germline, CDR1 is SGHRS and CDR2 is YFSETQ.